Listed below are T cell receptor beta chains from one sample, sequenced in a study of shared clonotypes between healthy human individuals. Sequencing was performed with immunoSEQ multiplex PCR; in TCRdb, only in-frame clones are kept and a portion is missing. Of about 980,000 clones listed, roughly 72% were seen once; the top ten hold 1.5%. The sequencing input was memory CD4+ T cells sorted from blood. All receptors derive from a man aged 18 to 35 in good health. CDR3s include the opening cysteine and the closing phenylalanine or tryptophan. A D gene is named only where the DNA matches it firmly. Only some rows state a clone size, as once, few, many or a class for expanded clones.

D: .
V: TRBV28
size: few
J: TRBJ1-2
CDR3: CASSTNNYGYTF
DNA: TGTGCCAGCAGCACCAACAACTATGGCTACACCTTC

D: TRBD1
V: TRBV5-1
size: .
J: TRBJ2-7
CDR3: CASSQNTGGLSSAYF
DNA: TGCGCCAGCAGCCAAAACACAGGGGGGTTATCCTCGGCGTACTTC

D: .
V: TRBV13
size: .
J: TRBJ1-6
CDR3: CASSLWGNSPLHF
DNA: TGTGCCAGCAGCTTATGGGGTAATTCACCCCTCCACTTT

D: .
V: TRBV6-1
size: .
J: TRBJ1-5
CDR3: CASRMDSQGGQPQHF
DNA: TGTGCCAGCAGAATGGACTCTCAAGGGGGTCAGCCCCAGCATTTT

D: .
V: TRBV5-4
size: .
J: TRBJ2-3
CDR3: CASSLAGQHTDTQYF
DNA: TGTGCCAGCAGCTTGGCCGGACAGCACACAGATACGCAGTATTTT

D: TRBD1
V: TRBV6-5
size: few
J: TRBJ1-5
CDR3: CASRGQGLNQPQHF
DNA: TGTGCCAGCAGGGGACAGGGGCTCAATCAGCCCCAGCATTTT

D: .
V: TRBV27
size: .
J: TRBJ1-5
CDR3: CASARSTGLNQPQHF
DNA: TGTGCCAGCGCCCGGTCTACAGGGCTCAATCAGCCCCAGCATTTT

D: .
V: TRBV29-1
size: .
J: TRBJ1-2
CDR3: CSVESQEGAGGYTF
DNA: TGCAGCGTTGAATCTCAAGAAGGCGCCGGTGGCTACACCTTC

D: .
V: TRBV5-1
size: .
J: TRBJ2-1
CDR3: CASSLSPSGANNEQFF
DNA: TGCGCCAGCAGCTTGTCCCCATCCGGGGCAAACAATGAGCAGTTCTTC

D: .
V: TRBV6-1
size: .
J: TRBJ2-1
CDR3: CASSGLAADRNEQFF
DNA: TGTGCCAGCAGTGGCCTAGCAGCAGATAGAAATGAGCAGTTCTTC

D: TRBD1
V: TRBV29-1
size: .
J: TRBJ2-2
CDR3: CSYRDRGTGELFF
DNA: TGCAGCTACCGGGACAGGGGCACCGGGGAGCTGTTTTTT

D: .
V: TRBV10-1
size: few
J: TRBJ1-2
CDR3: CASSENRIYGYTF
DNA: TGCGCCAGCAGTGAGAACAGAATCTATGGCTACACCTTC

D: TRBD1
V: TRBV9
size: few
J: TRBJ1-4
CDR3: CASSPHRQGVGKLFF
DNA: TGTGCCAGCAGCCCCCATCGACAGGGAGTCGGAAAACTGTTTTTT

D: .
V: TRBV9
size: .
J: TRBJ1-2
CDR3: CASSVTGALTF
DNA: TGTGCCAGCAGCGTAACAGGCGCTTTGACCTTC

D: .
V: TRBV7-4
size: .
J: TRBJ2-1
CDR3: CASSWQGKDEQFF
DNA: TGTGCCAGCAGCTGGCAGGGGAAGGATGAGCAGTTCTTC